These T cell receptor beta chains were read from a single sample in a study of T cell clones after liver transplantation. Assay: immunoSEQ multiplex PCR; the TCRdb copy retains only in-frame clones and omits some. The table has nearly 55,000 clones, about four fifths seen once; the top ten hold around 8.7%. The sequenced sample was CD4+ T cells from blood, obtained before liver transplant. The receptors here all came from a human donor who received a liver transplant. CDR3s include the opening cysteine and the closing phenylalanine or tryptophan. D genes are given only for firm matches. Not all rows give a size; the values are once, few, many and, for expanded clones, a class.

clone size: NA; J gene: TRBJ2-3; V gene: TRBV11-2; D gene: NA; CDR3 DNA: TGTGCCAGCAGCCATACCCCAGATACGCAGTATTTT; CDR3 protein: CASSHTPDTQYF
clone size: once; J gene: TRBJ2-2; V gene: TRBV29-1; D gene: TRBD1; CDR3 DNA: TGCAGCGTTGGTGGACAGGGAAGGAACACCGGGGAGCTGTTTTTT; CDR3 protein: CSVGGQGRNTGELFF
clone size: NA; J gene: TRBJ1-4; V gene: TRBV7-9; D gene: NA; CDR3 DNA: TGTGCCAGCAGCTTAGCTACGGGGTCGAATGAAAAACTGTTTTTT; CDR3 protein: CASSLATGSNEKLFF
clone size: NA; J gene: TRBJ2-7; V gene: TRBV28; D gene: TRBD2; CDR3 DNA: TGTGCCAGCAGGCGGCCCGGGCGGGAGGGTTACGAGCAGTACTTC; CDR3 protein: CASRRPGREGYEQYF
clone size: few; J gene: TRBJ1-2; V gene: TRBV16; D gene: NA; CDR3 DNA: TGTGCCAGCAGCCAACGGAGAGACTTCTTAAACTATGGCTACACCTTC; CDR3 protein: CASSQRRDFLNYGYTF
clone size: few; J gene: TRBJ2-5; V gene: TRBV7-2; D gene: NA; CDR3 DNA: TGTGCCAGCAGCTTAGTGGTGGTCCAAGAGACCCAGTACTTC; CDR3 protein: CASSLVVVQETQYF
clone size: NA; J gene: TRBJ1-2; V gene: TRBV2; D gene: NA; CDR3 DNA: TGTGCCAGCAGGAAGGCAGGGTGGGACTATGGCTACACCTTC; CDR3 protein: CASRKAGWDYGYTF
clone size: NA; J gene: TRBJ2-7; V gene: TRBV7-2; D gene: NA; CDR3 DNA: TGTGCCAGCAGCTTAGACTTCGTGCTCGAGCGGCAGTACTTC; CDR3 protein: CASSLDFVLERQYF
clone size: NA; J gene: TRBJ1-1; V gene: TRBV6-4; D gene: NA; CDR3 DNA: TGTGCCAGCAGGGACGGAGACAGAAGCACTGAAGCTTTCTTT; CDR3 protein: CASRDGDRSTEAFF
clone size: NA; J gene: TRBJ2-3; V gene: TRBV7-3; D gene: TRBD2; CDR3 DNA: TGTGCCAGCAGTGCGGGGGGAAGCACAGATACGCAGTATTTT; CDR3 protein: CASSAGGSTDTQYF
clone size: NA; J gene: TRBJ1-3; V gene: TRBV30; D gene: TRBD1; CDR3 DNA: TGTGCCTGGAGTGTGGGACAGAGCTCTGGAAACACCATATATTTT; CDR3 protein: CAWSVGQSSGNTIYF
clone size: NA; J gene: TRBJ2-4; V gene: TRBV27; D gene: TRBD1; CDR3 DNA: TGTGCCAGCAGTTTATTGGGACAGGGAAAAAACATTCAGTACTTC; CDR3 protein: CASSLLGQGKNIQYF
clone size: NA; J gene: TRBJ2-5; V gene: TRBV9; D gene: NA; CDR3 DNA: TGTGCCAGCAGCGTAGGACAGGACCAAGAGACCCAGTACTTC; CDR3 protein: CASSVGQDQETQYF
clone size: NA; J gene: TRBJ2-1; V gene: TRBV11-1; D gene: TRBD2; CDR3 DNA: TGTGCCAGCAGCTTAGATGCGGGGGGAATCGATGAGCAGTTCTTC; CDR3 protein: CASSLDAGGIDEQFF
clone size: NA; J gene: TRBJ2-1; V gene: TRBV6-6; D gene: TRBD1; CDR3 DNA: TGTGCCAGCAGTCCCGGGACAGAGAGCTACAATGAGCAGTTCTTC; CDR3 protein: CASSPGTESYNEQFF
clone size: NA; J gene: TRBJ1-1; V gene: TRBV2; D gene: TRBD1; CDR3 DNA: TGTGCCAGCAGGAACCGGGACAGGGGAATCACTGAAGCTTTCTTT; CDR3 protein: CASRNRDRGITEAFF
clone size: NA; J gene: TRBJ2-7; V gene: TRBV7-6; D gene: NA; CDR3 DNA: TGTGCCAGCAGCTCCGGTAGTGGCGAGCAGTACTTC; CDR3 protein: CASSSGSGEQYF
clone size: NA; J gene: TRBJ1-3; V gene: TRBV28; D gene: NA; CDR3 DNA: TGTGCCAGCAGTCTCCACCTGAGTGCGGGAAACACCATATATTTT; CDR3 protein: CASSLHLSAGNTIYF
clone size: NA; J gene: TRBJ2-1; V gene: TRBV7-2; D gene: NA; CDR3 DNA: TGTGCCAGCAGCTTAGAAAGCCTCTCGATCAATGAGCAGTTCTTC; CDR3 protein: CASSLESLSINEQFF
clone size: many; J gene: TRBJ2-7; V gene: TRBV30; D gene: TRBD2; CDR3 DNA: TGTGCCTGGAGTGTCTTTTCGGGACTAGCGGGGGACTACGAGCAGTACTTC; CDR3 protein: CAWSVFSGLAGDYEQYF
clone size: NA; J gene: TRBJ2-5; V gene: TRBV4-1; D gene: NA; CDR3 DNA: TGCGCCAGCAGCGCGCAAAGGGATTTGGGGACCCAGTACTTC; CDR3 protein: CASSAQRDLGTQYF
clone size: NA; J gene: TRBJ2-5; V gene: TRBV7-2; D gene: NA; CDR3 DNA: TGTGCCAGCAGCTTAGTTCGAGCGAAAGAGACCCAGTACTTC; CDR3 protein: CASSLVRAKETQYF
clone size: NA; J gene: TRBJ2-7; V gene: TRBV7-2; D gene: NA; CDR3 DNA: TGTGCCAGCGGGCGGGGCGAGGGGGCCTACGAGCAGTACTTC; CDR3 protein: CASGRGEGAYEQYF
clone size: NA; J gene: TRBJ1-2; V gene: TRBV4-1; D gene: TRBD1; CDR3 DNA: TGCGCCAGCAGCCAAGACACAGGGGGCGGCTATGGCTACACCTTC; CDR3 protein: CASSQDTGGGYGYTF
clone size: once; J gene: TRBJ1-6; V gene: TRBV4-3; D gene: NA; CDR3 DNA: TGCGCCAGCAGCCAAAAAACGACACGCGGGAATTCACCCCTCCACTTT; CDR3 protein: CASSQKTTRGNSPLHF
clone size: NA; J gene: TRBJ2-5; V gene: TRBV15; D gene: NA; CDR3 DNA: TGTGCCACCAGCAGAGCTCTGCGGGGCCGCCCCGGGGAAGAGACCCAGTACTTC; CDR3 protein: CATSRALRGRPGEETQYF
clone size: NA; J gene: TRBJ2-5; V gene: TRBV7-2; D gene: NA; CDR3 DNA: TGTGCCAGCAGCGTAAGTGAGACCCAGTACTTC; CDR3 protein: CASSVSETQYF
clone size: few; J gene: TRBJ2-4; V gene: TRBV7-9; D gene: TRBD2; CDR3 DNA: TGTGCCAGCAGCCCGGATTTGGGAGGGAAAAACATTCAGTACTTC; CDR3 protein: CASSPDLGGKNIQYF
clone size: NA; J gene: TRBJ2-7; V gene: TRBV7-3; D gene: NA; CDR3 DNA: TGTGCCAGCAGCTTGTATGGCTCAGGGGATTACGAGCAGTACTTC; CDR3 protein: CASSLYGSGDYEQYF
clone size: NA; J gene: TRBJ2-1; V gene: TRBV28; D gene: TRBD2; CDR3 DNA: TGTGCCAGCTATGGCCCTAGCGGTAGTTCGTACAATGAGCAGTTCTTC; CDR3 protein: CASYGPSGSSYNEQFF
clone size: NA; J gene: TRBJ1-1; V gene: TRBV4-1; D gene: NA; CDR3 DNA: TGCGCCAGCAGCCAGAGACCTCGTAGGGACACTGAAGCTTTCTTT; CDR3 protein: CASSQRPRRDTEAFF
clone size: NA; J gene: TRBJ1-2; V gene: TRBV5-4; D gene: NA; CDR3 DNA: TGTGCCAGCAGCTTGGTAGGGGATGGCTACACCTTC; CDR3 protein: CASSLVGDGYTF
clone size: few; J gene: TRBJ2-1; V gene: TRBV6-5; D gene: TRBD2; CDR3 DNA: TGTGCCAGCAGCGGACTAGCGGGGGGCCCAAATGAGCAGTTCTTC; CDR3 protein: CASSGLAGGPNEQFF
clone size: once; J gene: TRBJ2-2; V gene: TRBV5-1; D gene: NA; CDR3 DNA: TGCGCCAGCAGCTTGACAGGGACCACCGGGGAGCTGTTTTTT; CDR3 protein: CASSLTGTTGELFF
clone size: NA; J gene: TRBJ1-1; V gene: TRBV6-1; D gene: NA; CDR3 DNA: TGTGCCGGCCCTTGGGGGAACACTGAAGCTTTCTTT; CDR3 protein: CAGPWGNTEAFF
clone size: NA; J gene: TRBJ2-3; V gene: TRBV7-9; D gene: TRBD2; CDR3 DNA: TGTGCCAGCAGCCCGGGACTAGCGGGAGGGACAGATACGCAGTATTTT; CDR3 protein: CASSPGLAGGTDTQYF
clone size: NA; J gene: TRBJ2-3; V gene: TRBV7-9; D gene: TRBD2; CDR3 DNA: TGTGCCAGCAGCCAGCCGGGACTAGGAGATACGCAGTATTTT; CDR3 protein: CASSQPGLGDTQYF
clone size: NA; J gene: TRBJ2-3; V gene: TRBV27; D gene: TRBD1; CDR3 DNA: TGTGCCAGCAGTAACCGAGGACAGGTTTTAGATACGCAGTATTTT; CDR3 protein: CASSNRGQVLDTQYF
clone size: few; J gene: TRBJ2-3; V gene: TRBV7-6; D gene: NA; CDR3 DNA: TGTGCCAGCAGCATACAGCTTCAGTGGGGACGAAATACGCAGTATTTT; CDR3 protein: CASSIQLQWGRNTQYF
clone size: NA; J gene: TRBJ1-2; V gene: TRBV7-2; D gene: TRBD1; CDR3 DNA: TGTGCCAGCAGAGTTAGCGACAGGGCTGGCTACACCTTC; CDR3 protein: CASRVSDRAGYTF
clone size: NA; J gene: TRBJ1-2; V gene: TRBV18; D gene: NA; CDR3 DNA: TGTGCCAGCTCACGCCAGAGGGGTAACTATGGCTACACCTTC; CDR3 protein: CASSRQRGNYGYTF
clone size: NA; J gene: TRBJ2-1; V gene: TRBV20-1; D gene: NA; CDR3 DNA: TGCAGTGCTAGAGAAGACAATGAGCAGTTCTTC; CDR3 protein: CSAREDNEQFF
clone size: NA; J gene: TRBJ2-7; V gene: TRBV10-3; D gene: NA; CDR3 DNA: TGTGCCATCAGTGAGGGAGTGTACGAGCAGTACTTC; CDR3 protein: CAISEGVYEQYF
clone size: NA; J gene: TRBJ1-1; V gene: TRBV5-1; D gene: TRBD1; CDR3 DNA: TGCGCCAGCAGCTTCCGGGACAGCATACGAACCGCTGAAGCTTTCTTT; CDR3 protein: CASSFRDSIRTAEAFF
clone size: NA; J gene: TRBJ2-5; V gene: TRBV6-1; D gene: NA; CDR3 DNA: TGTGCCAGCAGTGAAGCGACGCGGGGGCGCCGGGAGACCCAGTACTTC; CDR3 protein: CASSEATRGRRETQYF
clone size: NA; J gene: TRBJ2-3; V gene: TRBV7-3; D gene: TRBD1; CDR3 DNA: TGTGCCAGCAGCCTGGACAGGGCTAGCACAGATACGCAGTATTTT; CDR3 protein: CASSLDRASTDTQYF
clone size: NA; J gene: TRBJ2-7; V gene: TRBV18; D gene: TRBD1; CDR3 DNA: TGTGCCAGCTCACTGCAGGGGGCGCAGGCGGCCGAGCAGTACTTC; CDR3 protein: CASSLQGAQAAEQYF
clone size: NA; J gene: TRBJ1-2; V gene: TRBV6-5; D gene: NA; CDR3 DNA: TGTGCCAGCAGTTACTCGTCGGCAGGAGGGACCTATGGCTACACCTTC; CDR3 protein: CASSYSSAGGTYGYTF
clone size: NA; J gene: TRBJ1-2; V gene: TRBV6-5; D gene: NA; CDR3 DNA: TGTGCCAGCAGCCCTGGGGCAGGGAACTATGGCTACACCTTC; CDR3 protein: CASSPGAGNYGYTF
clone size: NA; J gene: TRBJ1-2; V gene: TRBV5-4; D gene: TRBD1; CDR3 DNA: TGTGCCAGCAGCCCGGGACAGGGCTATCTCGACTATGGCTACACCTTC; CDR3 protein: CASSPGQGYLDYGYTF
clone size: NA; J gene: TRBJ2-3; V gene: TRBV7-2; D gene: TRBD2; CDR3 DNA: TGTGCCAGCAGCTTCCGGCGGGGGGAAGATACGCAGTATTTT; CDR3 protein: CASSFRRGEDTQYF
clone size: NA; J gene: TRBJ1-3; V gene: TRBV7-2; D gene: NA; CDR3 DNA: TGTGCCAGCAGCTTAGCGCTGGGCCCTACTGGAAACACCATATATTTT; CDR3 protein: CASSLALGPTGNTIYF
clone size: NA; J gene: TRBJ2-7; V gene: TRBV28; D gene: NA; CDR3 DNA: TGTGCCAGCAGTGACCTAAGGAGGGGAACGGGCTTC; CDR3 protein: CASSDLRRGTGF
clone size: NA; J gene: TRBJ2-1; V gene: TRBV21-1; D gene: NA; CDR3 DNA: TGTGCCAGCAGCAAATATCCCAGGGGGGTTGAGCAGTTCTTC; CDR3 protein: CASSKYPRGVEQFF
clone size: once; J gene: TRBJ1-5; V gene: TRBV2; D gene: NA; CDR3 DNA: TGTGCCAGCAGTGAACAGGGACGCAATCAGCCCCAGCATTTT; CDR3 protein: CASSEQGRNQPQHF
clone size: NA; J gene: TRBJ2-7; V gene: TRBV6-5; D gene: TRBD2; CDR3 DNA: TGTGCCAGCAGGACTATTAGCGGGGCCTACGAGCAGTACTTC; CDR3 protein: CASRTISGAYEQYF
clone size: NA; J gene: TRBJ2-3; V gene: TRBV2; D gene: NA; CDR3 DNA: TGTGCCAGCACTGCACAACCTAGCACAGATACGCAGTATTTT; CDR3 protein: CASTAQPSTDTQYF